The 27 T cell receptor beta chains given below trace back to one sample, sequenced in a study of blood T cell repertoires in COVID-19. Some clones are missing from TCRdb's copy, which holds only in-frame ones; the method was immunoSEQ multiplex PCR. Here the sample spans 40,000 to 60,000 clones, 70% to 80% being singletons. Sequenced sample: peripheral blood. The origin of the receptors is a man between 65 and 79 years old with acute or convalescent COVID-19.

This chain uses TRBV24-1 with TRBJ2-1; TRBD1 matches at 8 bases. Germline-derived CDR1 and CDR2 are KGHDR and SFDVKD. The CDR3 has 13 residues. Trimming cost V 10 bases and J 8 bases; bases outside gene matches: 9. The CDR3 DNA reads as TGTGCCACGCAGGGGGCGCATTTGGATGAGCAGTTCTTC. Its protein is CATQGAHLDEQFF.

The chain links TRBV29-1 to TRBJ1-3, with D unclear. The V end was cut by 6 bases, the J end by 0 bases, with 9 bases between. This CDR3 contains 13 residues. The germline CDR1 and CDR2 sequences are SQVTM and ANQGSEA. The CDR3 region is CSVAGVSGNTIYF. The CDR3 nucleotides read TGCAGCGTCGCAGGCGTCTCTGGAAACACCATATATTTT.

V is TRBV10-2 and J is TRBJ1-6, with 11 bases matching TRBD1. The germline CDR1 and CDR2 sequences are WSHSY and SAAADI. V lost 2 bases and J lost 6; bases outside the gene matches: 6. CDR3 size: 17 residues. CDR3 loop: CASSEPGQGGPNSPLHF. The CDR3 bases are TGCGCCAGCAGTGAGCCGGGACAGGGGGGCCCTAATTCACCCCTCCACTTT.

The chain uses TRBV7-9 and TRBJ1-1; the D gene is possibly TRBD1 (6 bases). The V end was cut by 10 bases, the J end by 7 bases, with 19 bases between. From germline, CDR1 is SEHNR and CDR2 FQNEAQ (reference sequence). The CDR3 contains 13 residues. CDR3 sequence reads: CATLGAGENEAFF. The CDR3 coding sequence is TGTGCCACCCTAGGGGCAGGGGAGAATGAAGCTTTCTTT. The full variable domain, rest sourced from reference TRBV7-9 and TRBJ1-1, is DTGVSQNPRHKITKRGQNVTFRCDPISEHNRLYWYRQTLGQGPEFLTYFQNEAQLEKSRLLSDRFSAERPKGSFSTLEIQRTEQGDSAMYLCATLGAGENEAFFGQGTRLTVV.

V usage is TRBV27 and J usage is TRBJ1-2, with TRBD1 matching over 8 bases. Germline V gene sequence: CDR1 MNHEY, CDR2 SMNVEV (reference sequence). The ends lost 5 bases at V and 1 base at J; junction bases unmatched: 6. The CDR3 extends over 15 amino acids. CDR3: CASSIRQGFNYGYTF. DNA of the CDR3: TGTGCCAGCAGTATCCGACAGGGGTTTAACTATGGCTACACCTTC.

This chain joins TRBV18 and TRBJ2-7, with 9 bases identical to TRBD1. The CDR3 is 17 residues long. The V gene's germline CDR1 is KGHSH and CDR2 LQKENI. Trimming removed 5 bases from V and 3 bases from J; junction bases left unmatched: 14. As DNA, the CDR3 is TGTGCCAGCTCAACCGGGACAGGGAAGCCTAATTACTACGAGCAGTACTTC. It yields the protein CASSTGTGKPNYYEQYF. Full variable domain (remainder filled in from reference TRBV18 and TRBJ2-7): NAGVMQNPRHLVRRRGQEARLRCSPMKGHSHVYWYRQLPEEGLKFMVYLQKENIIDESGMPKERFSAEFPKEGPSILRIQQVVRGDSAAYFCASSTGTGKPNYYEQYFGPGTRLTVT.

The gene calls are TRBV4-1 and TRBJ1-4, with a weak D call TRBD1 (5 bases). This CDR3 is 15 amino acids long. The V gene's germline CDR1 is MGHRA and CDR2 YSYEKL. V dropped 1 base and J dropped 5 bases, with 11 bases sitting between them. The CDR3 loop reads CASSQGGGENEKLFF. The CDR3 bases are TGCGCCAGCAGCCAAGGTGGGGGGGAAAATGAAAAACTGTTTTTT.

V is TRBV7-8 and J is TRBJ2-7; D not certain. The V gene lost 9 bases and the J gene lost 8 bases, with 23 bases spanning the gap. The CDR3 sequence is 14 residues long. Looked up from germline, CDR1 is SGHVS and CDR2 is FQNEAQ. The CDR3 coding sequence is TGTGCCAGTACCACGGGTGTGGCACTTCTACAGCAGTACTTC. Translated, it gives CASTTGVALLQQYF.

This rearrangement joins TRBV19 to TRBJ2-5; TRBD1 aligns across 9 bases. The CDR3 contains 15 residues. Germline V gene data show CDR1 as LNHDA and CDR2 as SQIVND (reference sequence). The V gene end was trimmed by 4 bases and the J gene end by 5 bases; junction bases not matched to a gene: 8. The CDR3 DNA sequence: TGTGCCAGTAGTACAACAGGGGGCGGCATGGAGACCCAGTACTTC. Protein sequence: CASSTTGGGMETQYF. Complete variable domain (other parts from reference TRBV19 and TRBJ2-5): DGGITQSPKYLFRKEGQNVTLSCEQNLNHDAMYWYRQDPGQGLRLIYYSQIVNDFQKGDIAEGYSVSREKKESFPLTVTSAQKNPTAFYLCASSTTGGGMETQYFGPGTRLLVL.

There are a few counts of this clone. The chain employs TRBV7-3 and TRBJ2-2; 9 nucleotides line up with TRBD1. V trimming: 5 bases; J trimming: 7 bases; junction bases outside the gene matches: 11. CDR1 and CDR2 (germline): SGHTA, FQGTGA. This CDR3 is built from 16 residues. The CDR3 is CASSPQGAGDFGELFF. As DNA, the CDR3 is TGTGCCAGCAGCCCACAGGGGGCCGGGGATTTCGGGGAGCTGTTTTTT.

CDR3 residues: CASSRDYNGETQYF. CDR3 coding DNA: TGTGCCAGCAGCCGGGACTATAATGGGGAGACCCAGTACTTC. The V gene is TRBV7-2, the J gene TRBJ2-5, with 7 bases matching TRBD2. The junction had 8 bases not matched to a gene; V was cut back by 5 bases and J by 5 bases. The CDR3 consists of 14 residues. Germline V CDR1 and CDR2: SGHTA, FQGNSA.

This clone was picked up one time. This rearrangement joins TRBV6-6 to TRBJ2-1; tentatively, D is TRBD2 (5 bases). V was trimmed by 2 bases and J by 4 bases, leaving 6 bases between them. The CDR3 has 13 residues. Germline loops: CDR1 MNHNY, CDR2 SVGAGI (reference sequence). The CDR3 protein is CASSYEGYNEQFF. DNA for the CDR3: TGTGCCAGCAGTTACGAGGGTTACAATGAGCAGTTCTTC.

This sequence joins TRBV4-1 and TRBJ2-1; no firm D call. Germline loops: CDR1 MGHRA, CDR2 YSYEKL. The CDR3 consists of 16 residues. Between the trimmed V and J ends, which lost 3 bases and 3 bases, there was a span of 15 bases. The CDR3 DNA reads as TGCGCCAGCAGCCAGGTTGACATCTTTGTCTACAATGAGCAGTTCTTC. Amino acid sequence: CASSQVDIFVYNEQFF.

This chain connects TRBV7-3 to TRBJ2-2; a possible D gene is TRBD2 (5 bases). Per the germline V gene, CDR1 is SGHTA and CDR2 is FQGTGA. The CDR3 extends over 15 amino acids. Trimming took off 5 bases at V and 2 bases at J, with 12 bases between the two ends. The CDR3, as DNA: TGTGCCAGCAGCCCCGGACTGGCTAACACCGGGGAGCTGTTTTTT. This sequence encodes CASSPGLANTGELFF.

V gene TRBV27 combines with J gene TRBJ2-1, with D perhaps matching TRBD1 (5 bases). The CDR3 loop spans 15 amino acids. Trimming took 1 base from V and 5 from J, leaving 12 bases between them. From germline, CDR1 is MNHEY and CDR2 SMNVEV (reference sequence). Written as DNA, the CDR3 is TGTGCCAGCAGTTTATTACAGGCTACAAACAATGAGCAGTTCTTC. This gives the protein CASSLLQATNNEQFF.

The genes are TRBV2 and TRBJ2-3; D uncertain. The CDR3 is made up of 11 amino acids. Germline CDR1 reads SNHLY; CDR2 reads FYNNEI. Trimming removed 5 bases from V and 2 bases from J, with 2 bases in between. The CDR3 protein is CASSYTDTQYF. The CDR3 DNA is TGTGCCAGCAGTTACACAGATACGCAGTATTTT.

This chain links TRBV5-1 with TRBJ2-1; TRBD2 agrees at 8 bases. The germline gives CDR1 SGHRS, CDR2 YFSETQ. The CDR3 is 16 residues long. V lost 3 bases to trimming and J lost 5 bases; unmatched junction nucleotides: 10. CDR3 in amino acids: CASSSGLALGNNEQFF. Here the CDR3 DNA reads TGCGCCAGCAGCTCAGGACTAGCCCTGGGAAACAATGAGCAGTTCTTC.

This clone was recorded only once. The CDR3 sequence: CASRVSTSPAEQFF. The CDR3 coding sequence is TGTGCCAGCAGGGTGTCGACTAGCCCAGCTGAGCAGTTCTTC. V usage is TRBV6-5 and J usage is TRBJ2-1; 7 nucleotides agree with TRBD2. Germline V gives CDR1 MNHEY, CDR2 SVGAGI. Trimming took 6 bases from V and 9 from J; bases not matched to a gene: 11. This CDR3 is 14 amino acids long.

The chain recombines TRBV6-5 with TRBJ2-7, with D possibly TRBD2 on 6 matching bases. Per the germline V gene, CDR1 is MNHEY and CDR2 is SVGAGI. This CDR3 is 12 amino acids long. Between the trimmed V and J ends, which lost 6 bases and 3 bases, there was a span of 9 bases. The chain's CDR3 is CASSGGLYEQYF. CDR3 coding DNA: TGTGCCAGCAGCGGGGGACTCTACGAGCAGTACTTC.

Turning to this clone: At one end the junction does not follow the germline gene, possibly because of a read error. This chain joins TRBV5-6 and TRBJ2-6; D is unresolved. CDR3 length: 17 residues. CDR1 and CDR2 (germline): SGHDT, YYEEEE. Written as DNA, the CDR3 is TGTGCCAGCAGCTGGATGACAAGGCCCTCTGAGGCCAACGTCCTGACTTTC. It translates to CASSWMTRPSEANVLTF.

The rearrangement joins TRBV7-9 to TRBJ2-1, with 7 bases lining up with TRBD1. Germline assignment: CDR1 SEHNR and CDR2 FQNEAQ (reference sequence). The CDR3 runs to 15 residues. Unmatched junction bases numbered 3, after V lost 2 bases and J lost 2 bases. The CDR3 coding sequence is TGTGCCAGCAGCTTACCAGGGGGAACCTACAATGAGCAGTTCTTC. It codes for CASSLPGGTYNEQFF.

This sequence joins TRBV10-1 and TRBJ2-2; 12 bases are a match to TRBD2. There are 14 residues in the CDR3. V gave up 8 bases and J gave up 3 bases; unmatched junction bases: 1. Germline V gene data show CDR1 as WNHNN and CDR2 as SYGVQD (reference sequence). CDR3 sequence reads: CASRLAGDTGELFF. The CDR3 DNA reads as TGCGCCAGCCGACTAGCGGGAGACACCGGGGAGCTGTTTTTT.

J is TRBJ1-1 and V is TRBV19; D is unresolved. The CDR3 extends over 14 amino acids. V shed 4 bases and J shed 0 bases, with 9 bases lying between them. The V gene's germline CDR1 is LNHDA and CDR2 SQIVND (reference sequence). The CDR3 spells CASSRYSMNTEAFF. The DNA of the CDR3 is TGTGCCAGTAGTAGATACTCAATGAACACTGAAGCTTTCTTT.

This chain connects TRBV5-8 to TRBJ1-5; possible D gene TRBD1, 6 bases. V was cut by 3 bases and J by 3 bases, with 16 bases left in between. The CDR3 length is 16 residues. Germline V lookup: CDR1 SGHTS, CDR2 YDEGEE. DNA for the CDR3: TGTGCCAGCAGCTGGGAGCCCGGGACATTCAATCAGCCCCAGCATTTT. Translation gives CASSWEPGTFNQPQHF. The full variable domain, with the rest looked up from reference TRBV5-8 and TRBJ1-5, is EAGVTQSPTHLIKTRGQQATLRCSPISGHTSVYWYQQALGLGLQFLLWYDEGEERNRGNFPPRFSGRQFPNYSSELNVNALELEDSALYLCASSWEPGTFNQPQHFGDGTRLSIL.

This clone has only a few counts. The V gene is TRBV5-6, the J gene TRBJ1-1; the D gene is possibly TRBD1 (6 bases). The CDR3 is made up of 11 amino acids. Per germline, CDR1 SGHDT and CDR2 YYEEEE. The V gene lost 2 bases and the J gene lost 10 bases, with 9 bases spanning the gap. The chain's CDR3 is CASSLQGIAFF. The CDR3, as DNA: TGTGCCAGCAGCTTACAGGGTATAGCTTTCTTT.

This chain connects TRBV2 to TRBJ2-1, with D tentatively TRBD2 (7 bases). Germline V gene data show CDR1 as SNHLY and CDR2 as FYNNEI. This CDR3 contains 14 residues. The V end lost 3 bases, the J end lost 9 bases, and 15 bases lay between the germline ends. CDR3 protein: CASSEHGGPGEQFF. The CDR3 DNA is TGTGCCAGCAGTGAGCACGGGGGGCCGGGTGAGCAGTTCTTC.

The V and J genes are TRBV18 and TRBJ1-1; 11 bases match TRBD1. The CDR3 totals 15 residues. From germline, CDR1 is KGHSH and CDR2 LQKENI. V was pared by 3 bases and J by 4 bases, with 4 bases of the junction left unmatched. The CDR3: CASSPLGTGGTEAFF. The CDR3 bases are TGTGCCAGCTCACCCTTGGGGACAGGGGGCACTGAAGCTTTCTTT.